This entry concerns a single T cell receptor beta chain. Its target is not known. The junction shows a germline mismatch at one end, possibly a read error. The data stem from a study of cytomegalovirus exposure and HLA in healthy donors. The CDR3 has 12 amino acids. Germline lookup yields CDR1 MDHEN and CDR2 SYDVKM. The repertoire was sequenced with immunoSEQ multiplex PCR; TCRdb's copy has only in-frame clones and lacks some. The profile covers 150,000 to 200,000 clones, with more than 80% appearing a single time and approximately 2.9% taken by the ten largest. Notes on the study in general: A later analysis found first-cohort TCR clusters tended to co-occur in the 90 to 150 validation repertoires.

The sample was PBMCs. This receptor was taken from a woman aged 18 to 35 in good health and CMV-seropositive. The J gene is TRBJ1-2, the V gene TRBV28, with D possibly being TRBD1 (6 bases). CDR3 amino acids: CATEGQGFSPLF. The CDR3 DNA reads as TGTGCCACCGAGGGGCAGGGGTTTAGTCCTTTGTTC.